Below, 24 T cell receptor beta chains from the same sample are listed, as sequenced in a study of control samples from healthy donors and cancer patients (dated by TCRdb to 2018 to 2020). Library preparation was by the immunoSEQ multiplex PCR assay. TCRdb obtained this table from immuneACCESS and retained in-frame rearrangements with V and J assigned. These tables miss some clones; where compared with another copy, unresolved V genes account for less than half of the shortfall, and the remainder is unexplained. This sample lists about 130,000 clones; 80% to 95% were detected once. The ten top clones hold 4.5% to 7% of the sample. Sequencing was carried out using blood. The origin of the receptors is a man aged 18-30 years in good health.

The CDR3 DNA is TGTGCCAGCCGAAGACAGGTCCAAATGCATGAGCAGTTCTTC. It is translated as CASRRQVQMHEQFF. The V gene is TRBV6-4, the J gene TRBJ2-1; D is possibly TRBD1 (6 bases). V was pared by 8 bases and J by 8 bases, with 19 bases between. The CDR3 length is 14 residues. Germline CDR1 MRHNA, CDR2 SNTAGT.

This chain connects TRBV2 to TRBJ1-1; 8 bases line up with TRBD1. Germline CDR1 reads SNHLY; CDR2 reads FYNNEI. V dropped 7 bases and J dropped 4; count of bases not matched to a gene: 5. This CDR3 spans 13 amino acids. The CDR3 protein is CASTRQGPTEAFF. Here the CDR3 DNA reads TGTGCCAGCACCAGACAGGGGCCCACTGAAGCTTTCTTT.

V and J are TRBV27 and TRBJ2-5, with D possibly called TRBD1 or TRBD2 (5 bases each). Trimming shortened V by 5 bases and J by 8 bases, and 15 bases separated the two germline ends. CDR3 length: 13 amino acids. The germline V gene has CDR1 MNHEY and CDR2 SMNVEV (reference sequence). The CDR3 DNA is TGTGCCAGCAGTCCCCGGGGCGCCCCCACCCAGTACTTC. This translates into CASSPRGAPTQYF.

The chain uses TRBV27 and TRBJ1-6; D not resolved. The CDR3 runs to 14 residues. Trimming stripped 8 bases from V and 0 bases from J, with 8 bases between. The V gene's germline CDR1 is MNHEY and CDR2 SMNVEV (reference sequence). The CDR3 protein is CASSASSYNSPLHF. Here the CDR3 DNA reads TGTGCCAGCTCGGCGAGCTCCTATAATTCACCCCTCCACTTT.

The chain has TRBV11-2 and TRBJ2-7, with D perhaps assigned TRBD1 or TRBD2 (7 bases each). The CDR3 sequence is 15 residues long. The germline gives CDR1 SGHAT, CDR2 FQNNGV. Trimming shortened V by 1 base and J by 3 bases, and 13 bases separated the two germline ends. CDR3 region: CASSLGGGGYYEQYF. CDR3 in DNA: TGTGCCAGCAGCTTAGGGGGAGGGGGCTACTACGAGCAGTACTTC.

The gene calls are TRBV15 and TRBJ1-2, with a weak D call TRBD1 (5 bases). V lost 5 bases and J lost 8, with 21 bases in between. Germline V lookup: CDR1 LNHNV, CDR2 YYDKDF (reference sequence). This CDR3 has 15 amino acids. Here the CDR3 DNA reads TGTGCCACCAGCCCAAAGAGGGCAGGGCAAAGAGGCTACACCTTC. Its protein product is CATSPKRAGQRGYTF.

The CDR3 nucleotides read TGCGCCAGCAGCCAATCGGACCGTATCTACACCTTC. Protein sequence: CASSQSDRIYTF. J is TRBJ1-2 and V is TRBV4-1; D unresolved. There are 12 residues in the CDR3. V was clipped by 2 bases and J by 10 bases, with 11 bases between them. Germline values: CDR1 MGHRA, CDR2 YSYEKL.

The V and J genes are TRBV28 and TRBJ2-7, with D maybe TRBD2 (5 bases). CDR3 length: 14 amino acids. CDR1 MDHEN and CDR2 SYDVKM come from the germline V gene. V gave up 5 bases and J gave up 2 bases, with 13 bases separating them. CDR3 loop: CASSPMGDAYEQYF. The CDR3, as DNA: TGTGCCAGCAGTCCAATGGGAGATGCCTACGAGCAGTACTTC.

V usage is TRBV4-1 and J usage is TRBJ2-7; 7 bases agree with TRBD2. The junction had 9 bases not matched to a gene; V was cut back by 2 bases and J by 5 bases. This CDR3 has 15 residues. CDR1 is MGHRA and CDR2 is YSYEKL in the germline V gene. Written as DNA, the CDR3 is TGCGCCAGCAGCCAACTATACCGGGGGGTCAACGAGCAGTACTTC. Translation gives CASSQLYRGVNEQYF.

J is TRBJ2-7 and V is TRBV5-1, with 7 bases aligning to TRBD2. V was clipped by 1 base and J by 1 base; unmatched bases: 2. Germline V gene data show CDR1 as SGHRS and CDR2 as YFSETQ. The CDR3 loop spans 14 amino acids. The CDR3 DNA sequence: TGCGCCAGCAGCTTGCGGGGGGTGTCCTACGAGCAGTACTTC. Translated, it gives CASSLRGVSYEQYF.

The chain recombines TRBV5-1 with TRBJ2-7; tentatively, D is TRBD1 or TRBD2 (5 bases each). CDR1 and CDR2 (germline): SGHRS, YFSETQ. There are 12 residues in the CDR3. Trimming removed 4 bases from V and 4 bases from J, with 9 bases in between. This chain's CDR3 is CASSRDGYEQYF. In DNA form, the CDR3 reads TGCGCCAGCAGCAGGGACGGTTACGAGCAGTACTTC.

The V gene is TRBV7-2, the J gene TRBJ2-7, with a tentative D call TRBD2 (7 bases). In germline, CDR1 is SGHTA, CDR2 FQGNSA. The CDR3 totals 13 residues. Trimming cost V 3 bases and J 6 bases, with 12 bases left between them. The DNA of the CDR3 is TGTGCCAGCAGCTTGGGGGGGGGCCGCGAGCAGTACTTC. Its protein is CASSLGGGREQYF.

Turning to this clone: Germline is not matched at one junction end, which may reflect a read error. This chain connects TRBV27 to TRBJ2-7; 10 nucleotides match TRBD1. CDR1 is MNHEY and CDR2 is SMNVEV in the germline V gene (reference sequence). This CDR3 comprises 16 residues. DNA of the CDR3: TGTGCCAGCAGCTTATGGCCGGGACAGGGGTTTCACGAGCAGTACTTC. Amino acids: CASSLWPGQGFHEQYF.

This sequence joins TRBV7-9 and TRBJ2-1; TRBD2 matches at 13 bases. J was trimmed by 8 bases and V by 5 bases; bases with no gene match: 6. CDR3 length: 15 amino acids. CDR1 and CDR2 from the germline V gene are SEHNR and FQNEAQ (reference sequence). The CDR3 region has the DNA TGTGCCAGCAGCGCACTAGCGGGGGGGCCCGATGAGCAGTTCTTC. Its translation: CASSALAGGPDEQFF.

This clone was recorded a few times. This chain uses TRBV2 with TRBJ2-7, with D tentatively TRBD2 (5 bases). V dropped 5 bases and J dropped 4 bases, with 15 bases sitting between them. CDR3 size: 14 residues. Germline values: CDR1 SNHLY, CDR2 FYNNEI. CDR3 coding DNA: TGTGCCAGCAGTAAATCGGACTGGGCTTACGAGCAGTACTTC. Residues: CASSKSDWAYEQYF.

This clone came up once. DNA for the CDR3: TGTGCCAGTAGTATGGGAGGGACAGGGTACGGCTACACCTTC. Protein: CASSMGGTGYGYTF. The chain has TRBV19 and TRBJ1-2; TRBD1 aligns across 9 bases. The CDR3 spans 14 residues. J was trimmed by 8 bases and V by 3 bases; bases with no gene match: 7. CDR1 and CDR2 from the germline V gene are LNHDA and SQIVND (reference sequence).

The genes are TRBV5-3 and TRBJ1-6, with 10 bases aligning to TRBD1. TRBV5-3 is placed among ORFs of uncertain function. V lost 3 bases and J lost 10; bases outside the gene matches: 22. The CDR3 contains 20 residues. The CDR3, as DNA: TGTGCCAGAAGCTCTGCCGCCGACAGGGGGCTCCTTCCCAACCTCTCACCCCTCCACTTT. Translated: CARSSAADRGLLPNLSPLHF.

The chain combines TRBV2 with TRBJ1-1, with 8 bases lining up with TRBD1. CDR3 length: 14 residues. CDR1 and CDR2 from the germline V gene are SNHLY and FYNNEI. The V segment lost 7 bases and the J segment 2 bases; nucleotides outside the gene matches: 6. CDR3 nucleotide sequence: TGTGCCAGCACTGGACAGGGCCGAAACACTGAAGCTTTCTTT. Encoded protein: CASTGQGRNTEAFF.

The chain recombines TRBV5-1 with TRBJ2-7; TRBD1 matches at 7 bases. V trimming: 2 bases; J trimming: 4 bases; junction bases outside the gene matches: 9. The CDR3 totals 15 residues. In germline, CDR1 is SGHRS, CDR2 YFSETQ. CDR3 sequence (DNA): TGCGCCAGCAGCTTTGTAGGGGGCGAGGGTTACGAGCAGTACTTC. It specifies CASSFVGGEGYEQYF.

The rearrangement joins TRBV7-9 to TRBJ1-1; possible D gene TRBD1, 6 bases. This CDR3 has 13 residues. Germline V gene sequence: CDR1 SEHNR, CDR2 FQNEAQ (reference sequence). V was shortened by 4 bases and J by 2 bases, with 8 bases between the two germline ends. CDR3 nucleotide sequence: TGTGCCAGCAGCTGGACAGTAAACACTGAAGCTTTCTTT. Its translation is CASSWTVNTEAFF.

The CDR3, as DNA: TGTGCCAGCAGCTTATTCCACCAGGGGATGAACACTGAAGCTTTCTTT. Encoded protein: CASSLFHQGMNTEAFF. This chain links TRBV7-3 with TRBJ1-1, with D perhaps TRBD1 (6 bases). The CDR3 consists of 16 residues. The V and J ends lost 2 bases and 0 bases respectively, with 13 bases between them. Germline CDR1 reads SGHTA; CDR2 reads FQGTGA.

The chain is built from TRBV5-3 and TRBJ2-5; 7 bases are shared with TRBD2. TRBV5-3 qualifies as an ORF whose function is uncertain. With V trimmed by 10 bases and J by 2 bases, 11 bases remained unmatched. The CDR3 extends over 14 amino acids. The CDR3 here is CAPPPGRNQETQYF. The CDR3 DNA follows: TGTGCCCCGCCCCCCGGGAGGAATCAAGAGACCCAGTACTTC.

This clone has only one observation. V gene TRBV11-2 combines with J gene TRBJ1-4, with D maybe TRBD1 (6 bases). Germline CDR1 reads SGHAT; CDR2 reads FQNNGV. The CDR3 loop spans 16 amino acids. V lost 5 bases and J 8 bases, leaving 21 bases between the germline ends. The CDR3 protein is CASSLHAGEWREKLFF. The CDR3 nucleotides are TGTGCCAGCAGCCTCCATGCAGGGGAGTGGAGGGAAAAACTGTTTTTT.

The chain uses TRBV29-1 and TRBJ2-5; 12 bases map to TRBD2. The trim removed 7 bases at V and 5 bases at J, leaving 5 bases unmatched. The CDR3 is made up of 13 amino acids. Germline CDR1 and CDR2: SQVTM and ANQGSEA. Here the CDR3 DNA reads TGCAGCGCTAGCGGGGGGGCCGAGGAGACCCAGTACTTC. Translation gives CSASGGAEETQYF. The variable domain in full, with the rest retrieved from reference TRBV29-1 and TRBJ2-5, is SAVISQKPSRDICQRGTSLTIQCQVDSQVTMMFWYRQQPGQSLTLIATANQGSEATYESGFVIDKFPISRPNLTFSTLTVSNMSPEDSSIYLCSASGGAEETQYFGPGTRLLVL.